A single sample gave rise to the 24 T cell receptor beta chains below, sequenced in a study of blood T cell repertoires in COVID-19. The table came from immunoSEQ multiplex PCR; TCRdb's copy has only in-frame clones and leaves some out. Of 15,000 or so clones in the sample, roughly 82% were seen once. The sequenced material came from peripheral blood. These receptors were obtained from a man of 80 years or more with active COVID-19.

The chain recombines TRBV7-2 with TRBJ1-5; D possibly corresponds to TRBD1 (5 bases). The germline CDR1 and CDR2 sequences are SGHTA and FQGNSA. V lost 6 bases, J lost 0 bases, and 9 bases lay in between. The CDR3 is made up of 14 amino acids. The CDR3 protein is CASSRQISNQPQHF. The DNA for the CDR3 is TGTGCCAGCAGTCGACAGATTAGCAATCAGCCCCAGCATTTT.

This rearrangement joins TRBV7-9 to TRBJ1-4; D ambiguous. Germline V lookup: CDR1 SEHNR, CDR2 FQNEAQ (reference sequence). V dropped 5 bases and J dropped 1 base, with 14 bases sitting between them. There are 16 residues in the CDR3. CDR3 loop: CASSPDTKVTNEKLFF. DNA for the CDR3: TGTGCCAGCAGCCCCGACACCAAAGTAACTAATGAAAAACTGTTTTTT.

This chain uses TRBV10-3 with TRBJ2-2; D is perhaps TRBD1 (6 bases). The CDR3 is made up of 16 amino acids. Germline-derived CDR1 and CDR2 are ENHRY and SYGVKD. Trimming removed 2 bases at V and 4 bases at J, with 14 bases between. The CDR3 loop reads CAISEPGTGSTGELFF. CDR3 DNA: TGTGCCATCAGTGAGCCAGGAACAGGGTCCACCGGGGAGCTGTTTTTT.

This clone has just a few counts. The chain combines TRBV6-2 or TRBV6-3 with TRBJ1-2; D is unresolved. Germline CDR1 reads MNHEY; CDR2 reads SVGEGT. The V and J ends lost 0 bases and 2 bases respectively, with 10 bases between them. The CDR3 is 15 residues long. CDR3 region: CASSYSTGYNYGYTF. The CDR3 bases are TGTGCCAGCAGTTACTCGACGGGGTACAACTATGGCTACACCTTC.

The chain employs TRBV6-5 and TRBJ1-2, with D uncertain. CDR1 MNHEY and CDR2 SVGAGI come from the germline V gene. Trimming removed 8 bases at V and 8 bases at J, with 15 bases between. CDR3 length equals 12 residues. The CDR3 nucleotides read TGTGCCAGCCGAGGGCGGACGGGGGGCTACACCTTC. Protein product: CASRGRTGGYTF.

The DNA for the CDR3 is TGTGCCAGCAGTTCCGAACTACACGGGGAGCTGTTTTTT. Protein: CASSSELHGELFF. The chain uses TRBV28 and TRBJ2-2; D is unresolved. From germline, CDR1 is MDHEN and CDR2 SYDVKM. This CDR3 has 13 amino acids. V gave up 4 bases and J gave up 7 bases, with 10 bases separating them.

By share, this clone counts as medium-sized. The V and J genes are TRBV30 and TRBJ1-2, with D possibly matching TRBD1 (6 bases). The CDR3 loop spans 15 amino acids. Germline assignment: CDR1 GTSNPN and CDR2 SVGIG (reference sequence). The V and J ends lost 1 base and 4 bases respectively, with 16 bases between them. Written as DNA, the CDR3 is TGTGCCTGGAGTGGCGTCACGGACAGAACCTATGGCTACACCTTC. Its protein product is CAWSGVTDRTYGYTF. Together with reference TRBV30 and TRBJ1-2, the CDR3 gives the full variable domain: SQTIHQWPATLVQPVGSPLSLECTVEGTSNPNLYWYRQAAGRGLQLLFYSVGIGQISSEVPQNLSASRPQDRQFILSSKKLLLSDSGFYLCAWSGVTDRTYGYTFGSGTRLTVV.

V is TRBV6-5 and J is TRBJ1-2; TRBD1 is a possible D gene (5 bases). There are 14 residues in the CDR3. Germline V lookup: CDR1 MNHEY, CDR2 SVGAGI. The germline V and J ends were trimmed by 7 bases and 7 bases, with 19 bases remaining between them. Here the CDR3 reads CASTSGGGAFGYTF. CDR3 DNA: TGTGCCAGCACCTCTGGGGGGGGAGCCTTTGGCTACACCTTC.

This chain uses TRBV7-2 with TRBJ2-7, with a possible D match to TRBD1 (6 bases). Germline CDR1 and CDR2: SGHTA and FQGNSA. The ends were cut back, 5 bases at V and 3 bases at J, with 14 bases in the middle. The length of the CDR3 is 14 residues. CDR3 loop: CASSMDRVSYEQYF. The CDR3 region has the DNA TGTGCCAGCAGCATGGACAGAGTAAGCTACGAGCAGTACTTC.

V gene TRBV30 combines with J gene TRBJ2-2; D might be TRBD2 (5 bases). Germline V lookup: CDR1 GTSNPN, CDR2 SVGIG (reference sequence). The CDR3 runs to 14 residues. V dropped 6 bases and J dropped 3 bases, with 14 bases sitting between them. CDR3: CACRRAGDTGELFF. CDR3 DNA sequence: TGTGCCTGTCGGCGGGCAGGCGACACCGGGGAGCTGTTTTTT.

The chain is built from TRBV19 and TRBJ2-1, with 8 positions matching TRBD2. Trimming removed 6 bases from V and 8 bases from J; junction bases left unmatched: 15. In germline, CDR1 is LNHDA, CDR2 SQIVND (reference sequence). The CDR3 sequence is 16 residues long. The CDR3 DNA follows: TGTGCCAGTAGAAGATTACTAGCGGAGGGCGGGGATGAGCAGTTCTTC. This gives the protein CASRRLLAEGGDEQFF.

This chain joins TRBV18 and TRBJ1-4; possible D gene TRBD1, 6 bases. Germline CDR1 and CDR2: KGHSH and LQKENI. This CDR3 region has 17 residues. Between the trimmed V and J ends, which lost 4 bases and 7 bases, there was a span of 22 bases. CDR3 loop: CASSLYPAGARSEKLFF. The CDR3, as DNA: TGTGCCAGCTCACTATACCCAGCGGGGGCGCGCAGTGAAAAACTGTTTTTT. Drawing the rest from reference TRBV18 and TRBJ1-4, the complete variable domain is NAGVMQNPRHLVRRRGQEARLRCSPMKGHSHVYWYRQLPEEGLKFMVYLQKENIIDESGMPKERFSAEFPKEGPSILRIQQVVRGDSAAYFCASSLYPAGARSEKLFFGSGTQLSVL.

The chain combines TRBV7-2 with TRBJ2-3; D remains ambiguous. Germline assignment: CDR1 SGHTA and CDR2 FQGNSA. Trimming cost V 4 bases and J 3 bases, with 5 bases left between them. The CDR3 loop spans 12 amino acids. CDR3: CASSSLTDTQYF. In DNA form, the CDR3 reads TGTGCCAGCAGCTCCCTGACAGATACGCAGTATTTT.

The chain uses TRBV18 and TRBJ2-2, with 15 bases fitting TRBD2. The CDR3 has 17 amino acids. Trimming took 2 bases from V and 7 from J; bases not matched to a gene: 5. CDR1 is KGHSH and CDR2 is LQKENI in the germline V gene. The CDR3 protein is CASSPGLAGGPVGELFF. The CDR3 region has the DNA TGTGCCAGCTCACCAGGACTAGCGGGAGGGCCCGTCGGGGAGCTGTTTTTT.

The genes are TRBV6-1 and TRBJ1-6; D perhaps matches TRBD1 (5 bases). This CDR3 is built from 14 residues. The germline gives CDR1 MNHNS, CDR2 SASEGT. Trimming pared 2 bases from V and 10 bases from J, leaving 12 bases between. CDR3 sequence: CASSENLTESPLHF. DNA for the CDR3: TGTGCCAGCAGTGAAAATCTGACAGAGTCACCCCTCCACTTT.

This clone came up a few times. This chain joins TRBV10-3 and TRBJ2-3; 7 bases align to TRBD1. V lost 5 bases, J lost 5 bases, and 1 base stayed unmatched. This CDR3 is 12 amino acids long. Germline CDR1 and CDR2: ENHRY and SYGVKD. CDR3 region: CAISRDRDTQYF. The CDR3 bases are TGTGCCATCAGTCGGGACAGAGATACGCAGTATTTT.

There are a few counts of this clone. The V call is TRBV2, the J call TRBJ2-2; 9 bases are a match to TRBD1. The J segment lost 3 bases and the V segment lost 6 bases, leaving 2 bases of the junction unmatched. Germline CDR1 reads SNHLY; CDR2 reads FYNNEI. The CDR3 sequence is 14 residues long. The chain's CDR3 is CASSGQGHTGELFF. CDR3 bases: TGTGCCAGCAGCGGACAGGGGCACACCGGGGAGCTGTTTTTT.

V is TRBV24-1 and J is TRBJ2-3; D might be TRBD1 (6 bases). CDR3 size: 11 residues. Per the germline V gene, CDR1 is KGHDR and CDR2 is SFDVKD. This CDR3 is CATKGADTQYF. DNA of the CDR3: TGTGCGACGAAGGGGGCAGATACGCAGTATTTT.

This chain joins TRBV25-1 and TRBJ1-3; D is unresolved. CDR1 and CDR2 (germline): MGHDK, SYGVNS. Trimming stripped 1 base from V and 0 bases from J, with 7 bases between. The length of the CDR3 is 15 residues. CDR3 nucleotides: TGTGCCAGCAGTGAATGGGCAGACTCTGGAAACACCATATATTTT. It is translated as CASSEWADSGNTIYF.

The chain employs TRBV5-8 and TRBJ2-4; 8 positions agree with TRBD1. The ends lost 0 bases at V and 0 bases at J; junction bases unmatched: 5. The CDR3 totals 17 residues. Germline V gives CDR1 SGHTS, CDR2 YDEGEE. CDR3 sequence reads: CASSLEDRARAKNIQYF. CDR3 DNA sequence: TGTGCCAGCAGCTTGGAGGACAGGGCGCGAGCCAAAAACATTCAGTACTTC.

The chain recombines TRBV7-2 with TRBJ2-7, with 8 bases identical to TRBD2. The germline gives CDR1 SGHTA, CDR2 FQGNSA. Losses at the gene ends were 3 bases for V and 2 bases for J; bases not matched to a gene: 6. The CDR3 is made up of 15 amino acids. The CDR3 sequence is CASSLGLVGPYEQYF. In DNA form, the CDR3 reads TGTGCCAGCAGCTTGGGACTAGTTGGGCCCTACGAGCAGTACTTC.

The chain couples TRBV5-3 to TRBJ1-1; D may be TRBD1 (6 bases). TRBV5-3 qualifies as an ORF whose function is uncertain. The V end was cut by 1 base, the J end by 2 bases, with 24 bases between. The CDR3 runs 19 residues. DNA of the CDR3: TGTGCCAGAAGCTTGTCCAGGGGAAGAGGCTGCTGGAGAAACACTGAAGCTTTCTTT. The encoded protein is CARSLSRGRGCWRNTEAFF.

This chain's CDR3 is CASSRTPGQVEKLFF. Written as DNA, the CDR3 is TGTGCCAGCAGCCGAACACCGGGACAGGTTGAAAAACTGTTTTTT. This rearrangement joins TRBV28 to TRBJ1-4; 8 nucleotides match TRBD1. CDR3 length equals 15 residues. V shed 6 bases, J shed 7 bases, and the junction held 10 bases outside the gene matches. The germline V gene encodes CDR1 MDHEN and CDR2 SYDVKM.

This clone turned up a few times. The rearrangement links TRBV7-9 to TRBJ2-1, with D uncertain. This CDR3 region has 13 residues. The V and J ends lost 5 bases and 4 bases respectively, with 9 bases between them. Germline CDR1 SEHNR, CDR2 FQNEAQ (reference sequence). The DNA of the CDR3 is TGTGCCAGCAGCCCTAACAGATACAATGAGCAGTTCTTC. This translates into CASSPNRYNEQFF.